This T cell receptor beta chain was observed in a study of cytomegalovirus exposure and HLA in healthy donors. The PCR ran on 60 Vbeta and 13 Jbeta primers. Original data processing: Around 10 million of the 75 million to 95 million unique TCR beta chains counted in a later analysis were shared. Measured with immunoSEQ multiplex PCR; TCRdb has only the in-frame clones, and not every one. V, J and clone size were drawn from that table, and D and trimming were deduced from the DNA. This table has about 110,000 clones, about 64% appearing once. The study, taken as a whole, reports: Reportedly, a later analysis found an Asian-associated ancestry cluster had fewer N-insertions than the roughly 670-donor mean. In most subjects, TCR beta sequences reportedly gave accurate predictions of HLA-A and HLA-B alleles. Later analysis identified several of the most significant clusters that appeared linked to common viral pathogens.

Details on this clone: The target antigen is unknown.

Trimming at V came to 5 bases and at J to 3 bases, leaving 7 bases not matched to a gene. The germline gives CDR1 MNHEY, CDR2 SMNVEV (reference sequence). CDR3 size: 15 residues. The sequencing input was PBMCs. This rearrangement joins TRBV27 to TRBJ2-1; 7 positions match TRBD1. The clonotype comes from a female donor in good health and CMV-seronegative. In DNA form, the CDR3 reads TGTGCCAGCAGTACAGGACAGGCACGCTACAATGAGCAGTTCTTC. Translating it yields CASSTGQARYNEQFF.